A selection of T cell receptor beta chains follows, all from one sample in a study of cytomegalovirus exposure and HLA in healthy donors. Produced via immunoSEQ multiplex PCR; TCRdb's table is partial and in-frame only. This table has 120,000 or so clones, about 88% appearing once. Sequencing used PBMCs. These receptors were collected from a young woman in good health and CMV-seronegative. Each CDR3 is given with its conserved first and last residue. D genes are given only for firm matches. Clone sizes are given selectively: once, few, many, or a class where the clone is expanded.

TRBD1	TRBJ1-2	-	TRBV5-4	CASSIDLQGAGDGYTF	TGTGCCAGCAGCATAGATCTACAGGGGGCAGGGGATGGCTACACCTTC
TRBD2	TRBJ2-3	-	TRBV7-2	CASSLTGLASRTDTQYF	TGTGCCAGCAGCTTAACCGGACTAGCGAGCCGCACAGATACGCAGTATTTT
-	TRBJ1-5	-	TRBV6-1	CASRLGREANQPQHF	TGTGCCAGCAGGTTGGGTCGGGAAGCCAATCAGCCCCAGCATTTT
TRBD1	TRBJ1-2	-	TRBV30	CAWSGQGLSYGYTF	TGTGCCTGGAGTGGACAGGGCTTAAGCTATGGCTACACCTTC
-	TRBJ2-5	-	TRBV27	CASSMVGPGETQYF	TGTGCCAGCAGTATGGTGGGGCCGGGTGAGACCCAGTACTTC
TRBD2	TRBJ2-3	-	TRBV27	CASSPGGGPDTQYF	TGTGCCAGCAGTCCGGGCGGGGGGCCGGATACGCAGTATTTT
-	TRBJ2-7	-	TRBV6-6	CASSYPGLYEQYF	TGTGCCAGCAGTTACCCCGGACTGTACGAGCAGTACTTC
TRBD2	TRBJ2-1	few	TRBV5-1	CASRVRGDGEQFF	TGCGCCAGCAGGGTCCGGGGGGACGGTGAGCAGTTCTTC
-	TRBJ1-2	once	TRBV28	CASVTGIRGYTF	TGTGCCAGCGTCACAGGAATTCGAGGCTACACCTTC
TRBD1	TRBJ1-1	-	TRBV10-1	CASLEPGTARDEVMNTEAFF	TGCGCCAGCCTTGAACCCGGGACAGCCCGCGACGAAGTCATGAACACTGAAGCTTTCTTT
-	TRBJ2-1	-	TRBV5-4	CASSPGSAYNEQFF	TGTGCCAGCAGCCCGGGATCTGCGTACAATGAGCAGTTCTTC
-	TRBJ2-1	-	TRBV27	CASSLLGGGSYNEQFF	TGTGCCAGCAGTTTATTGGGGGGAGGTAGCTACAATGAGCAGTTCTTC
-	TRBJ2-1	-	TRBV5-6	CASCPYWAEQFF	TGTGCCAGCTGCCCCTACTGGGCCGAGCAGTTCTTC
TRBD2	TRBJ2-7	-	TRBV27	CASSLWPTSGNYEQYF	TGTGCCAGCAGTTTATGGCCCACTAGCGGTAACTACGAGCAGTACTTC
TRBD1	TRBJ1-1	-	TRBV4-2	CASSQKAGTGGTEAFF	TGTGCCAGCAGCCAAAAAGCCGGGACAGGAGGAACTGAAGCTTTCTTT
TRBD1	TRBJ2-5	-	TRBV6-5	CASSQDRVQETQYF	TGTGCCAGCAGCCAGGACAGGGTCCAAGAGACCCAGTACTTC
-	TRBJ1-5	-	TRBV6-5	CASSSRGVNQPQHF	TGTGCCAGCAGTTCGCGGGGGGTCAATCAGCCCCAGCATTTT
-	TRBJ2-2	-	TRBV2	CASRRTVNTGELFF	TGTGCCAGCAGGAGGACAGTGAACACCGGGGAGCTGTTTTTT
TRBD1	TRBJ2-7	-	TRBV19	CASSISTGGTTYEQYF	TGTGCCAGTAGTATATCTACAGGGGGCACAACCTACGAGCAGTACTTC
-	TRBJ1-6	once	TRBV6-6	CASSYKRESYNSPLHF	TGTGCCAGCAGTTACAAGAGGGAGTCCTATAATTCACCCCTCCACTTT
TRBD1	TRBJ1-1	-	TRBV5-1	CASSLAVSQGDTEAFF	TGCGCCAGCAGCTTGGCCGTGTCTCAGGGGGATACTGAAGCTTTCTTT
-	TRBJ1-1	-	TRBV2	CASSSRIDTEAFF	TGTGCCAGCAGTTCCAGGATTGACACTGAAGCTTTCTTT
-	TRBJ1-3	-	TRBV5-1	CASSFPEEAGNTIYF	TGCGCCAGCAGCTTCCCCGAAGAGGCTGGAAACACCATATATTTT
-	TRBJ1-1	-	TRBV5-1	CASSLDWGENTEAFF	TGCGCCAGCAGCTTGGATTGGGGGGAAAACACTGAAGCTTTCTTT
TRBD1	TRBJ1-2	-	TRBV7-9	CASSLGDRECTF	TGTGCCAGCAGCTTAGGGGACAGGGAATGTACCTTC
TRBD1	TRBJ2-5	-	TRBV19	CASSIVGQGAETQYF	TGTGCCAGTAGTATAGTGGGACAGGGAGCAGAGACCCAGTACTTC
-	TRBJ1-6	once	TRBV27	CASSKQVQSSYNSPLHF	TGTGCCAGCAGTAAACAGGTCCAAAGCTCCTATAATTCACCCCTCCACTTT
-	TRBJ2-2	once	TRBV30	CAWSVHEAGELFF	TGTGCCTGGAGTGTACACGAGGCCGGGGAGCTGTTTTTT
-	TRBJ1-1	-	TRBV9	CASSAPTGNTEAFF	TGTGCCAGCAGCGCCCCGACAGGGAACACTGAAGCTTTCTTT
TRBD2	TRBJ2-3	-	TRBV13	CASSPPPGAGGIFRGTDTQYF	TGTGCCAGCAGCCCCCCGCCGGGGGCGGGGGGAATCTTCCGCGGCACAGATACGCAGTATTTT
TRBD2	TRBJ2-1	-	TRBV28	CASYWTSGTPLGSEQFF	TGTGCCAGCTATTGGACTAGCGGGACACCTCTGGGGAGTGAGCAGTTCTTC
-	TRBJ1-3	-	TRBV5-1	CASSPARGGDFFSGNTIYF	TGCGCCAGCAGCCCAGCCAGGGGAGGGGATTTCTTCTCTGGAAACACCATATATTTT
-	TRBJ1-1	-	TRBV2	CASSQNREPRPEAFF	TGTGCCAGCAGTCAAAACAGGGAACCGCGCCCTGAAGCTTTCTTT
-	TRBJ1-1	few	TRBV7-9	CASSLITDTEAFF	TGTGCCAGCAGCTTGATAACAGACACTGAAGCTTTCTTT
TRBD1	TRBJ2-5	few	TRBV6-5	CASTQAGTAQETQYF	TGTGCCAGCACCCAAGCCGGGACAGCGCAAGAGACCCAGTACTTC
-	TRBJ1-4	-	TRBV28	CASSLGQSGATNEKLFF	TGTGCCAGCAGTTTAGGACAGTCCGGTGCAACTAATGAAAAACTGTTTTTT
TRBD2	TRBJ2-1	-	TRBV5-1	CASSVWGTSGSFPKADEQFF	TGCGCCAGCAGCGTATGGGGGACTAGCGGGAGTTTTCCAAAGGCGGATGAGCAGTTCTTC
TRBD2	TRBJ2-1	once	TRBV10-3	CAISESFTSGRSNEQFF	TGTGCCATCAGTGAGTCGTTTACTAGCGGGAGGAGCAATGAGCAGTTCTTC
-	TRBJ1-2	-	TRBV2	CASSGSVANYGYTF	TGTGCCAGCAGCGGTTCGGTAGCTAACTATGGCTACACCTTC
-	TRBJ2-2	-	TRBV7-9	CASSLTATGELFF	TGTGCCAGCAGCTTAACAGCCACCGGGGAGCTGTTTTTT
TRBD2	TRBJ2-1	-	TRBV4-2	CASSQAGTSGRNEQFF	TGTGCCAGCAGCCAAGCTGGGACTAGCGGGAGGAATGAGCAGTTCTTC
-	TRBJ2-2	-	TRBV5-6	CASSFIARTGELFF	TGTGCCAGCAGCTTTATAGCGAGGACCGGGGAGCTGTTTTTT
TRBD2	TRBJ2-3	-	TRBV7-2	CASSLDLAGGSTDTQYF	TGTGCCAGCAGCTTAGATCTAGCGGGGGGGAGCACAGATACGCAGTATTTT
TRBD1	TRBJ2-3	-	TRBV10-2	CASSLGTGADTQYF	TGCGCCAGCAGTCTTGGGACAGGGGCGGATACGCAGTATTTT
-	TRBJ2-1	-	TRBV7-8	CASFRSGSFYNEQFF	TGTGCCAGCTTCCGTAGCGGTTCCTTCTACAATGAGCAGTTCTTC
-	TRBJ1-1	-	TRBV19	CASSIAGRLTEAFF	TGTGCCAGTAGTATAGCCGGCAGGCTCACTGAAGCTTTCTTT
-	TRBJ2-7	-	TRBV28	CASSWGVRRSEQYF	TGTGCCAGCAGTTGGGGGGTTCGTCGCTCCGAGCAGTACTTC
-	TRBJ2-6	-	TRBV15	CATSRDTNPGANVLTF	TGTGCCACCAGCAGGGACACTAACCCTGGGGCCAACGTCCTGACTTTC
-	TRBJ1-1	-	TRBV4-1	CASSQDLGGREAFF	TGCGCCAGCAGCCAAGATCTCGGGGGTAGGGAAGCTTTCTTT
-	TRBJ1-2	few	TRBV6-5	CASRWSGTPDGYTF	TGTGCCAGCAGATGGTCCGGGACACCAGATGGCTACACCTTC
-	TRBJ1-2	-	TRBV28	CASSELQERGYTF	TGTGCCAGCAGCGAATTACAGGAAAGGGGCTACACCTTC
-	TRBJ2-1	once	TRBV30	CAWARGRSYNEQFF	TGTGCCTGGGCTAGGGGCCGCTCCTACAATGAGCAGTTCTTC
TRBD2	TRBJ2-2	-	TRBV7-9	CASSRAGPNTGELFF	TGTGCCAGCAGCCGAGCGGGGCCGAACACCGGGGAGCTGTTTTTT
-	TRBJ1-2	-	TRBV5-6	CASSLPGGYGYTF	TGTGCCAGCAGCCTCCCCGGGGGCTATGGCTACACCTTC
TRBD2	TRBJ2-1	-	TRBV2	CANGGLAGASSYNEQFF	TGTGCCAACGGGGGACTAGCGGGAGCAAGCTCCTACAATGAGCAGTTCTTC
TRBD1	TRBJ2-7	-	TRBV10-2	CASSEMDRGREQYF	TGCGCCAGCAGTGAGATGGACAGGGGGCGCGAGCAGTACTTC
TRBD1	TRBJ2-7	-	TRBV27	CASTSTGTGSYEQYF	TGTGCCAGCACCTCCACCGGGACAGGATCCTACGAGCAGTACTTC
-	TRBJ1-5	-	TRBV25-1	CASSETGNQPQHF	TGTGCCAGCAGTGAGACAGGAAATCAGCCCCAGCATTTT